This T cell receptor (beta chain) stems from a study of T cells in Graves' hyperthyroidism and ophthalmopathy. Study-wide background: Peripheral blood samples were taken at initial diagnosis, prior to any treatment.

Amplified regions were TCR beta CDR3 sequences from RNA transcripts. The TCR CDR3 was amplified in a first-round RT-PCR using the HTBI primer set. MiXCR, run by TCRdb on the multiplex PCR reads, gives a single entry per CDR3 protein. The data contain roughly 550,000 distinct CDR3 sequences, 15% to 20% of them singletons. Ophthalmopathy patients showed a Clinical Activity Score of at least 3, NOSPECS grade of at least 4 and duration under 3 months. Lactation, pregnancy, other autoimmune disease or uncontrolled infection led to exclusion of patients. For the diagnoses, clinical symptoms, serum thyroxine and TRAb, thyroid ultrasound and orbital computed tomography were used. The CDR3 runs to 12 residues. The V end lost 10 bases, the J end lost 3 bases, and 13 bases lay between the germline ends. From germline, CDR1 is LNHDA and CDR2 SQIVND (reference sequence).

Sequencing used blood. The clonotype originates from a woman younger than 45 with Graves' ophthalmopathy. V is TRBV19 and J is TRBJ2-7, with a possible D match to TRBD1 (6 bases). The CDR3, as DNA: TGTGCCACCTCGGACAGAAACTACGAGCAGTACTTC. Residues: CATSDRNYEQYF.